The TCR beta chain described here comes from a study of identical twins. The CDR3 runs 16 residues. The germline CDR1 and CDR2 sequences are LNHNV and YYDKDF (reference sequence). J was trimmed by 1 base and V by 6 bases; bases with no gene match: 9. MiXCR, run by TCRdb on the 5' RACE reads, gives a single entry per CDR3 protein. The sample shows hundreds of thousands of distinct CDR3 sequences, about 7.3% of them seen only once. These data also featured in a second study, about yellow fever vaccine responses in identical twins.

The material sequenced was memory (CD45RO+) T cells sorted from blood. This chain connects TRBV15 to TRBJ1-1, with 9 nucleotides matching TRBD1. The origin of this receptor is a woman in her late teens or twenties in good health. The CDR3 sequence is CATSKQGARQNTEAFF. The CDR3 DNA sequence: TGTGCCACCAGTAAACAGGGGGCGAGACAGAACACTGAAGCTTTCTTT. Full variable domain (rest looked up from reference TRBV15 and TRBJ1-1): DAMVIQNPRYQVTQFGKPVTLSCSQTLNHNVMYWYQQKSSQAPKLLFHYYDKDFNNEADTPDNFQSRRPNTSFCFLDIRSPGLGDTAMYLCATSKQGARQNTEAFFGQGTRLTVV.